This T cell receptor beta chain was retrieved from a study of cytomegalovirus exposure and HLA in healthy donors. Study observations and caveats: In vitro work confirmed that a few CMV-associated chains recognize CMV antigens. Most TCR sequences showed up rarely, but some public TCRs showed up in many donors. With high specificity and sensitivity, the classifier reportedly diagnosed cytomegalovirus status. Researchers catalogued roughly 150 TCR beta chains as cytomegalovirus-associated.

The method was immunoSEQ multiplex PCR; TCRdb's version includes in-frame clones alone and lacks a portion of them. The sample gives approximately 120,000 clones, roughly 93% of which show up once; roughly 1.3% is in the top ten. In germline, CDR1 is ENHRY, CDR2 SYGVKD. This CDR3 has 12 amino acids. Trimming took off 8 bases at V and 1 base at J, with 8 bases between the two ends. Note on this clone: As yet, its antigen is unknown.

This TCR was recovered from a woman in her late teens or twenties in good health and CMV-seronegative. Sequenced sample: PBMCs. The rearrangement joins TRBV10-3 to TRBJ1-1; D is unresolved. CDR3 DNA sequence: TGTGCCATCGCGCGACAGAACACTGAAGCTTTCTTT. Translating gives CAIARQNTEAFF.